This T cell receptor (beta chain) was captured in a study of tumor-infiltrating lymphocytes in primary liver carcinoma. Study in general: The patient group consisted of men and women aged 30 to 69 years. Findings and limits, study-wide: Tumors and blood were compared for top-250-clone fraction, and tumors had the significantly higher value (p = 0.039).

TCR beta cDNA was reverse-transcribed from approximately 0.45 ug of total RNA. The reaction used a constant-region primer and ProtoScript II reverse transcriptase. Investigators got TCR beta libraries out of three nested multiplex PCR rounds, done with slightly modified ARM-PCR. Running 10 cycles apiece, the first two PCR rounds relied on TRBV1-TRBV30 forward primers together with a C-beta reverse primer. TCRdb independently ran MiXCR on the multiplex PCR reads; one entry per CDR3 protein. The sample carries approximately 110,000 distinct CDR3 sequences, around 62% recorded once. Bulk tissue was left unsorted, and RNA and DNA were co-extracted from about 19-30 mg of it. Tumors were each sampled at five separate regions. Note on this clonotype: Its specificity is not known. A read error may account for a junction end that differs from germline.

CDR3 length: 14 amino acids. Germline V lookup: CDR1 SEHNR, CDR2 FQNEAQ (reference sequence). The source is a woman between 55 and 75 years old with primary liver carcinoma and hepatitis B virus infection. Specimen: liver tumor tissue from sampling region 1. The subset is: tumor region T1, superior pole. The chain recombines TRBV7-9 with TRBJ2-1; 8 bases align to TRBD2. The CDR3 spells CANSLSGSRNEQFF. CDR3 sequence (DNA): TGTGCCAACAGCTTAAGCGGGAGTAGAAATGAGCAGTTCTTC.